Listed below are T cell receptor beta chains from one sample, sequenced in a study of cytomegalovirus exposure and HLA in healthy donors. Measured with immunoSEQ multiplex PCR; TCRdb has only the in-frame clones, and not every one. The sample carries 45,000 to 70,000 clones, about 80% recorded once. Input material: PBMCs. These receptors came from a man aged 45-65 years in good health and CMV-seronegative. Both conserved end residues are part of each CDR3. D genes are given only for firm matches. The size of a clone is reported for some rows only, either as once, few or many, or as a class for expanded clones.

clone_size: -; cdr3_length: 14; v_call: TRBV4-1; j_call: TRBJ2-4; d_call: TRBD1; cdr3_aa: CASSYDRAANIQYF; cdr3_nt: TGCGCCAGCAGCTACGACAGGGCTGCAAACATTCAGTACTTC
clone_size: -; cdr3_length: 18; v_call: TRBV27; j_call: TRBJ2-6; d_call: TRBD1; cdr3_aa: CASSKLAPQGGGANVLTF; cdr3_nt: TGTGCCAGCAGTAAACTAGCCCCACAGGGGGGTGGGGCCAACGTCCTGACTTTC
clone_size: -; cdr3_length: 17; v_call: TRBV29-1; j_call: TRBJ2-7; d_call: -; cdr3_aa: CSVETRNTGTRPYEQYF; cdr3_nt: TGCAGCGTTGAAACTCGAAATACGGGGACACGGCCCTACGAGCAGTACTTC
clone_size: -; cdr3_length: 18; v_call: TRBV9; j_call: TRBJ2-3; d_call: TRBD2; cdr3_aa: CASSDRRGGLVSTDTQYF; cdr3_nt: TGTGCCAGCAGCGACCGGCGGGGGGGCCTTGTCAGCACAGATACGCAGTATTTT
clone_size: -; cdr3_length: 15; v_call: TRBV5-6; j_call: TRBJ1-6; d_call: -; cdr3_aa: CASSQGRGYNSPLHF; cdr3_nt: TGTGCCAGCAGCCAAGGTCGGGGTTATAATTCACCCCTCCACTTT
clone_size: once; cdr3_length: 15; v_call: TRBV27; j_call: TRBJ2-7; d_call: TRBD1; cdr3_aa: CASSPGTGFTNEQYF; cdr3_nt: TGTGCCAGTAGCCCCGGGACAGGGTTTACTAACGAGCAGTACTTC
clone_size: -; cdr3_length: 14; v_call: TRBV6-1; j_call: TRBJ1-6; d_call: -; cdr3_aa: CASSEQRNNSPLHF; cdr3_nt: TGTGCCAGCAGTGAACAGCGCAATAATTCACCCCTCCACTTT
clone_size: -; cdr3_length: 17; v_call: TRBV4-1; j_call: TRBJ1-6; d_call: -; cdr3_aa: CASSQVGQGYSNSPLHF; cdr3_nt: TGCGCCAGCAGCCAAGTGGGTCAGGGGTACAGTAATTCACCCCTCCACTTT
clone_size: -; cdr3_length: 13; v_call: TRBV28; j_call: TRBJ1-2; d_call: -; cdr3_aa: CASRPNGLYGYTF; cdr3_nt: TGTGCCAGCAGACCTAACGGACTCTATGGCTACACCTTC
clone_size: -; cdr3_length: 15; v_call: TRBV6-5; j_call: TRBJ2-2; d_call: -; cdr3_aa: CASSYFGANTGELFF; cdr3_nt: TGTGCCAGCAGTTACTTCGGAGCGAACACCGGGGAGCTGTTTTTT
clone_size: -; cdr3_length: 16; v_call: TRBV7-9; j_call: TRBJ1-4; d_call: TRBD1; cdr3_aa: CASRRTGAATNEKLFF; cdr3_nt: TGTGCCAGCAGAAGAACAGGGGCTGCAACTAATGAAAAACTGTTTTTT
clone_size: -; cdr3_length: 16; v_call: TRBV4-3; j_call: TRBJ2-7; d_call: TRBD2; cdr3_aa: CASSEGLAGGAYEQYF; cdr3_nt: TGCGCCAGCAGCGAGGGACTAGCGGGGGGTGCCTACGAGCAGTACTTC
clone_size: few; cdr3_length: 15; v_call: TRBV7-7; j_call: TRBJ2-2; d_call: TRBD1; cdr3_aa: CASSAGTGGTGELFF; cdr3_nt: TGTGCCAGCAGCGCGGGGACAGGGGGAACCGGGGAGCTGTTTTTT
clone_size: once; cdr3_length: 19; v_call: TRBV4-3; j_call: TRBJ2-2; d_call: -; cdr3_aa: CASSQDPGIGSLNTGELFF; cdr3_nt: TGCGCCAGCAGCCAAGATCCAGGAATTGGCAGCCTGAACACCGGGGAGCTGTTTTTT
clone_size: -; cdr3_length: 15; v_call: TRBV19; j_call: TRBJ1-3; d_call: -; cdr3_aa: CASSILKGSGNTIYF; cdr3_nt: TGTGCCAGTAGTATACTGAAGGGGTCTGGAAACACCATATATTTT
clone_size: -; cdr3_length: 13; v_call: TRBV6-1; j_call: TRBJ1-1; d_call: -; cdr3_aa: CASSESGGAKAFF; cdr3_nt: TGTGCCAGCAGTGAAAGTGGGGGCGCGAAAGCTTTCTTT
clone_size: once; cdr3_length: 14; v_call: TRBV7-8; j_call: TRBJ2-7; d_call: -; cdr3_aa: CASSTLALPYEQYF; cdr3_nt: TGTGCCAGCAGTACACTAGCACTTCCCTACGAGCAGTACTTC
clone_size: -; cdr3_length: 15; v_call: TRBV7-2; j_call: TRBJ1-2; d_call: TRBD1; cdr3_aa: CASSLAQVTGDGYTF; cdr3_nt: TGTGCCAGCAGCTTAGCGCAGGTCACAGGGGATGGCTACACCTTC